This T cell receptor (beta chain) comes out of a study of lymphopenia after photon versus proton radiotherapy. Germline CDR1 reads LNHDA; CDR2 reads SQIVND (reference sequence). This CDR3 contains 14 residues. V lost 3 bases, J lost 4 bases, and 10 bases lay in between. Broader study findings: Post-nadir TCR diversity decline inversely tracked overall survival among those who died.

With respect to this clone: The antigen remains undetermined.

Clones were read by immunoSEQ multiplex PCR, and TCRdb kept only the in-frame ones, dropping some. Of tens of thousands of clones in the sample, 85% were seen once. The chain joins TRBV19 to TRBJ2-1; no reliable D call. Material: peripheral blood, obtained from a patient treated with photon-based radiotherapy. The receptor comes from a man aged 35-49 years with gastric cancer. DNA for the CDR3: TGTGCCAGTAGTATTTATAATGGTTACAATGAGCAGTTCTTC. Translating it yields CASSIYNGYNEQFF.